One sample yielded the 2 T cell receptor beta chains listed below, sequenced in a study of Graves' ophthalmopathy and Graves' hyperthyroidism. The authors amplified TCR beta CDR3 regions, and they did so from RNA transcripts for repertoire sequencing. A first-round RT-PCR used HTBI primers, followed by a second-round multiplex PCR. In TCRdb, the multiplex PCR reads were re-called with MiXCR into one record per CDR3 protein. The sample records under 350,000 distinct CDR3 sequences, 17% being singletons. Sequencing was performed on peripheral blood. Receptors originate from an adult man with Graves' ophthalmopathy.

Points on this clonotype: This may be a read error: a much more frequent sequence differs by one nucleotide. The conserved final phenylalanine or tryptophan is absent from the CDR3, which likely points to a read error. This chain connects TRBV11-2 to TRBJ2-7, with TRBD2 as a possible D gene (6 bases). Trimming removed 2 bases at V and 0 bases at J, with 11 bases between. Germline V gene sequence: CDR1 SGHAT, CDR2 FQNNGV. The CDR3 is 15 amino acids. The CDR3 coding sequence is TGTGCCAGCAGCTTATACGCGGGGTCCTCCTACGAGCAGTACCTC. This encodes CASSLYAGSSYEQYL.

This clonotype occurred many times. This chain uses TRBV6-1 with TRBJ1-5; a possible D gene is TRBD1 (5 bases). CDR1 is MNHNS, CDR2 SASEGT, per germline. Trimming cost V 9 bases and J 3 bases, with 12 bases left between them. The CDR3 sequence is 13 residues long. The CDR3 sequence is CASQGTVNQPQHF. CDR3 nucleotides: TGTGCCAGTCAAGGGACGGTCAATCAGCCCCAGCATTTT.